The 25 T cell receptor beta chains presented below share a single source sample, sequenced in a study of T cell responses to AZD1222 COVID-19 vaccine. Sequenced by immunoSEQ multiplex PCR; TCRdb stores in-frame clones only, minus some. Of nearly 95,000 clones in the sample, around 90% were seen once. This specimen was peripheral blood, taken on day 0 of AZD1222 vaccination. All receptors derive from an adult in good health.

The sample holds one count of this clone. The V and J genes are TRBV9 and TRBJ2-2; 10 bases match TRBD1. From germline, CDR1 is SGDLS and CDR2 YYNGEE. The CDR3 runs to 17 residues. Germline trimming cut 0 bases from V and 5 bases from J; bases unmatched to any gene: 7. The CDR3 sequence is CASSVGLGQGLTGELFF. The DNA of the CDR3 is TGTGCCAGCAGCGTAGGTTTGGGACAGGGGCTAACCGGGGAGCTGTTTTTT.

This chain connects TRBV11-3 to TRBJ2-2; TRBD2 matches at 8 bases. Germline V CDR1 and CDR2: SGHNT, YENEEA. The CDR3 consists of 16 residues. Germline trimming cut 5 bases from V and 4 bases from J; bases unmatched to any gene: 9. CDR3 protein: CASSPRGGRGTGELFF. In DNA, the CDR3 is TGTGCCAGCAGCCCCCGGGGGGGCCGTGGCACCGGGGAGCTGTTTTTT.

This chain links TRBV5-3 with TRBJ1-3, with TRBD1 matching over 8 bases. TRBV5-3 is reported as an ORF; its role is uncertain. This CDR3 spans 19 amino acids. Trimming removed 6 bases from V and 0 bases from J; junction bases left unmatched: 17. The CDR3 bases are TGTGCCAGAACGACGAAGGGGCCGACAGGGGTTAGCTCTGGAAACACCATATATTTT. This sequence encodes CARTTKGPTGVSSGNTIYF.

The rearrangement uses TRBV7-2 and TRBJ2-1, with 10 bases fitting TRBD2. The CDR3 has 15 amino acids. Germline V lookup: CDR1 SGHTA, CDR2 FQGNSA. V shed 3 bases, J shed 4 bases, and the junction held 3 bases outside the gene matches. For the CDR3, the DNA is TGTGCCAGCAGCTTGACTAGCGGGCCGTACAATGAGCAGTTCTTC. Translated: CASSLTSGPYNEQFF.

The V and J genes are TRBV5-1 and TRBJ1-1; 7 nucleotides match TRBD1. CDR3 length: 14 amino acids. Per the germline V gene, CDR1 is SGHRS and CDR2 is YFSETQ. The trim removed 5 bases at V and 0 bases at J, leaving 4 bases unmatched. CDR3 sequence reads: CASRPGGMNTEAFF. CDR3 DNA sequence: TGCGCCAGCAGGCCAGGGGGAATGAACACTGAAGCTTTCTTT.

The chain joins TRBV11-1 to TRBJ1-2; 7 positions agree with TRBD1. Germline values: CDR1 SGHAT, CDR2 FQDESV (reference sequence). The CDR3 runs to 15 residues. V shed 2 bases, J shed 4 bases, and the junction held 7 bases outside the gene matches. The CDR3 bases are TGTGCCAGCAGCTTACGGGAGGGGGCCATCTATGGCTACACCTTC. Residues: CASSLREGAIYGYTF.

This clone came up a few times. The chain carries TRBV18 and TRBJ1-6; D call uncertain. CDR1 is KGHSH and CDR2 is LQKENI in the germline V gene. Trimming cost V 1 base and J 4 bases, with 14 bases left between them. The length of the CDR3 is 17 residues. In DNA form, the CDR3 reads TGTGCCAGCTCACCACAGATGACGGAGCGTTATAATTCACCCCTCCACTTT. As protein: CASSPQMTERYNSPLHF.

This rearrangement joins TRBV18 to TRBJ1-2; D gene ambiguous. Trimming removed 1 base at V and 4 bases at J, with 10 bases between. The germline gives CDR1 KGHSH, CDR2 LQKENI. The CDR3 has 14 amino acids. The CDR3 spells CASSPRNIPYGYTF. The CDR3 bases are TGTGCCAGCTCACCACGGAACATACCCTATGGCTACACCTTC.

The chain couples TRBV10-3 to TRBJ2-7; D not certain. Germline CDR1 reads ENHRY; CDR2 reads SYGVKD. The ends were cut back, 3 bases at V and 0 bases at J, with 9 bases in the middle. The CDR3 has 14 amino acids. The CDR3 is CAISDGQASYEQYF. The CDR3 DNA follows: TGTGCCATCAGTGACGGGCAGGCCTCCTACGAGCAGTACTTC.

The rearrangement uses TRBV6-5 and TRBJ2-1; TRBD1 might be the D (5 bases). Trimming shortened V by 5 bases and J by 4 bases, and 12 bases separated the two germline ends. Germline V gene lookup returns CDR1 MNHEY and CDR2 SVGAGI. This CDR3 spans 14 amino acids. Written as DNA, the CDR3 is TGTGCCAGCAGTACTTGGACATCTTACAATGAGCAGTTCTTC. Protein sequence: CASSTWTSYNEQFF.

This CDR3 reads CASSMPQGAGELFF. In DNA form, the CDR3 reads TGTGCCAGTAGTATGCCCCAGGGCGCCGGGGAGCTGTTTTTT. The rearrangement joins TRBV19 to TRBJ2-2; a possible D gene is TRBD1 (5 bases). V lost 3 bases, J lost 6 bases, and 11 bases lay in between. Germline CDR1 and CDR2: LNHDA and SQIVND (reference sequence). The length of the CDR3 is 14 residues.

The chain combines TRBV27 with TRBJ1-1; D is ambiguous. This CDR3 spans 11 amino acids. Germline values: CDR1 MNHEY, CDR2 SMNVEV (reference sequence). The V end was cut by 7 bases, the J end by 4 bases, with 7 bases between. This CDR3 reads CASIGGTEAFF. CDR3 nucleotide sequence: TGTGCCAGCATCGGTGGCACTGAAGCTTTCTTT.

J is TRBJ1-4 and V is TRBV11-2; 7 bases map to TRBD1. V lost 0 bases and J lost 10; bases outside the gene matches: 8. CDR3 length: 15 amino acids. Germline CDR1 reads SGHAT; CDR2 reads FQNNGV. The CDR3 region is CASSLDLDAGGKLFF. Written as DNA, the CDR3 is TGTGCCAGCAGCTTAGACTTGGATGCAGGGGGAAAACTGTTTTTT.

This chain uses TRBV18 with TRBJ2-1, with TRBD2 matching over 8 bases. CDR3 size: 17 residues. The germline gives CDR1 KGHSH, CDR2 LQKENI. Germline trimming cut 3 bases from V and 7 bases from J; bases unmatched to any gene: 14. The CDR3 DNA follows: TGTGCCAGCTCACCGGTTTTAAGCGGGGGAAGGGAAAATGAGCAGTTCTTC. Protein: CASSPVLSGGRENEQFF.

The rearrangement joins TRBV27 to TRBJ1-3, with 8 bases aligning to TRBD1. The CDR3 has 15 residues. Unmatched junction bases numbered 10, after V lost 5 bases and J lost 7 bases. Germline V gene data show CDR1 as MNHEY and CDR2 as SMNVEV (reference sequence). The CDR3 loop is CASSTHRGTANTIYF. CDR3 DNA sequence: TGTGCCAGCAGTACACACAGGGGGACTGCCAACACCATATATTTT.

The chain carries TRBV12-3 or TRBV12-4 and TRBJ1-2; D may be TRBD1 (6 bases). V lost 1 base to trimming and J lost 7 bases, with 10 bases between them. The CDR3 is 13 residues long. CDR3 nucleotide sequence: TGTGCCAGCAGTTTAGAGGGGACAACTGGCTACACCTTC. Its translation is CASSLEGTTGYTF.

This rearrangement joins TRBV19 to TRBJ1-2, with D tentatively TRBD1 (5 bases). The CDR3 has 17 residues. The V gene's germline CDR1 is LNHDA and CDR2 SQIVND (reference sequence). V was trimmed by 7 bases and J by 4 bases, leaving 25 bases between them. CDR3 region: CASIPKLGDSSGYGYTF. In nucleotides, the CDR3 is TGTGCCAGTATCCCAAAACTGGGCGACAGTTCCGGCTATGGCTACACCTTC. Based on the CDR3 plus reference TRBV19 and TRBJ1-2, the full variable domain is DGGITQSPKYLFRKEGQNVTLSCEQNLNHDAMYWYRQDPGQGLRLIYYSQIVNDFQKGDIAEGYSVSREKKESFPLTVTSAQKNPTAFYLCASIPKLGDSSGYGYTFGSGTRLTVV.

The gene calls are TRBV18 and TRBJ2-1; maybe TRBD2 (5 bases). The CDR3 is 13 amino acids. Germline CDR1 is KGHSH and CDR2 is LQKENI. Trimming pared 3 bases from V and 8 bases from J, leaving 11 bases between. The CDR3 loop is CASSPRGIHEQFF. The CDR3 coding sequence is TGTGCCAGCTCACCTCGGGGAATCCATGAGCAGTTCTTC.

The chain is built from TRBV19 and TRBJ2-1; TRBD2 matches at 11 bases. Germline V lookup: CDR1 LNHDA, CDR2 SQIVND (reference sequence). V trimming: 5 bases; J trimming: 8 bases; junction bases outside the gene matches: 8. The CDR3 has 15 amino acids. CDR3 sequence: CASSSTSGGQHEQFF. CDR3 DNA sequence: TGTGCCAGTAGTTCCACTAGCGGGGGCCAGCATGAGCAGTTCTTC.

CDR3 DNA: TGTGCCAGCAGCGCGGGACTCGGGTCCTACAATGAGCAGTTCTTC. Translation: CASSAGLGSYNEQFF. This chain joins TRBV7-3 and TRBJ2-1; possibly TRBD2 for D (6 bases). CDR1 and CDR2 from the germline V gene are SGHTA and FQGTGA. Trimming took 5 bases from V and 1 from J, leaving 12 bases between them. The CDR3 runs 15 residues.

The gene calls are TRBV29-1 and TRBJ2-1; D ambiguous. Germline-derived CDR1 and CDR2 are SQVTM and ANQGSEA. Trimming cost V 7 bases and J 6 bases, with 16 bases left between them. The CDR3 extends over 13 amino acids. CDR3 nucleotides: TGCAGCGAGCTCACAGTCCCGAGCAATGAGCAGTTCTTC. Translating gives CSELTVPSNEQFF.

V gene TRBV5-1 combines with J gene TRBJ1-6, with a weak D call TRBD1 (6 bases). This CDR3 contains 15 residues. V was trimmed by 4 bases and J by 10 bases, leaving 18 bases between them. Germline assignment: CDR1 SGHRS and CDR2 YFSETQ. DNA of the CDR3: TGCGCCAGCAGCGCCCCGGGGGGCGGTGGCTCACCCCTCCACTTT. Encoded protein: CASSAPGGGGSPLHF. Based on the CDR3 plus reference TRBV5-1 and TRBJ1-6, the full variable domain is KAGVTQTPRYLIKTRGQQVTLSCSPISGHRSVSWYQQTPGQGLQFLFEYFSETQRNKGNFPGRFSGRQFSNSRSEMNVSTLELGDSALYLCASSAPGGGGSPLHFGNGTRLTVT.

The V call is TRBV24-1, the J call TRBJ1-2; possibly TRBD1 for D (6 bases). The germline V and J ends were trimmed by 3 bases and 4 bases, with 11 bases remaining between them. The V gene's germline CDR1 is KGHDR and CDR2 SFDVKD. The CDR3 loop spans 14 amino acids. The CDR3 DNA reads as TGTGCCACCAGTGATGACAGGCGGCCCTATGGCTACACCTTC. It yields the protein CATSDDRRPYGYTF.

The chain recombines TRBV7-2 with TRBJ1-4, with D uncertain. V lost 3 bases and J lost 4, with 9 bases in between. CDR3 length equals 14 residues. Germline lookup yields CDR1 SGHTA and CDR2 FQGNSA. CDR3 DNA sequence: TGTGCCAGCAGCTTCAACGCCGGTAATGAAAAACTGTTTTTT. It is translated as CASSFNAGNEKLFF. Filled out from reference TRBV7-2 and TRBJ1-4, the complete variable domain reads GAGVSQSPSNKVTEKGKDVELRCDPISGHTALYWYRQSLGQGLEFLIYFQGNSAPDKSGLPSDRFSAERTGGSVSTLTIQRTQQEDSAVYLCASSFNAGNEKLFFGSGTQLSVL.

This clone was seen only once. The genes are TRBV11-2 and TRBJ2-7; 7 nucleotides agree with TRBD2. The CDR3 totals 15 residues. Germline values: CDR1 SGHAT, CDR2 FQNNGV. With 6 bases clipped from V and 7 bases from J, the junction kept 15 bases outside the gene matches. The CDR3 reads CASSPNGLGLYEQYF. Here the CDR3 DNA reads TGTGCCAGCAGTCCCAACGGACTAGGCCTTTATGAGCAGTACTTC.